Listed below are T cell receptor beta chains from one sample, sequenced in a study of cytomegalovirus exposure and HLA in healthy donors. TCRdb's table, derived via immunoSEQ multiplex PCR, lists solely in-frame clones and lacks some. In total, the table holds 140,000 to 150,000 clones. The sequencing sample was made of PBMCs. The source of these receptors is a male donor in good health and CMV-seronegative. The CDR3 runs from the conserved cysteine through the conserved F or W. D genes are given only for firm matches.

TRBV5-4	TRBJ1-1	.	TGTGCCAGCAGCTTAGGGGCAGGGAACACTGAAGCTTTCTTT	CASSLGAGNTEAFF
TRBV18	TRBJ2-7	TRBD2	TGTGCCAGCTCAAGGCGGGGGATCGATATTGGAACGGGTTCCTACGAGCAGTACTTC	CASSRRGIDIGTGSYEQYF
TRBV19	TRBJ1-2	.	TGTGCCAGCCGCGACGGAAAAGGCGGGTATGGCTACACCTTC	CASRDGKGGYGYTF
TRBV18	TRBJ2-3	TRBD2	TGTGCCAGCTCACCCCAGACTAGCGGGATCCGGGCTAGCACAGATACGCAGTATTTT	CASSPQTSGIRASTDTQYF
TRBV27	TRBJ1-1	TRBD1	TGTGCCAGCAGACGGTGGACAGGAGAAGCTTTCTTT	CASRRWTGEAFF
TRBV28	TRBJ2-7	TRBD1	TGTGCCAGCAGTCCCCTTCCCGGACAGGGCCACGAGCAGTACTTC	CASSPLPGQGHEQYF
TRBV11-2	TRBJ2-7	.	TGTGCCAGCAGCTTCAAGGGAGAAATCTACGAGCAGTACTTC	CASSFKGEIYEQYF
TRBV27	TRBJ2-7	TRBD1	TGTGCCAGCAGTGATGGGACAGTCTCCTACGAGCAGTACTTC	CASSDGTVSYEQYF
TRBV15	TRBJ1-4	.	TGTGCCACCAGCAGAGATCCGAGGGTTGCTAATGAAAAACTGTTTTTT	CATSRDPRVANEKLFF
TRBV4-3	TRBJ2-7	.	TGCGCCAGCAGCCGCTCAGGGTCCTACGAGCAGTACTTC	CASSRSGSYEQYF
TRBV7-9	TRBJ2-5	.	TGTGCCAGCAGCTTAGCGGGGCCCCAAGAGACCCAGTACTTC	CASSLAGPQETQYF
TRBV7-6	TRBJ2-1	TRBD1	TGTGCCAGCAGCAAACGTCCGGGACAGCCTATCTACAATGAGCAGTTCTTC	CASSKRPGQPIYNEQFF
TRBV5-6	TRBJ1-2	.	TGTGCCAGCAGCTTGGTTGGCAGGGAAGGCTATGGCTACACCTTC	CASSLVGREGYGYTF
TRBV19	TRBJ2-6	.	TGTGCCAGTAGTACGAGGGGGTTTGGGGCCAACGTCCTGACTTTC	CASSTRGFGANVLTF
TRBV27	TRBJ2-2	TRBD2	TGTGCCAGCAGTCAGCGGGGGAACACCGGGGAGCTGTTTTTT	CASSQRGNTGELFF
TRBV5-8	TRBJ2-7	TRBD1	TGTGCCAGCAGCTACCCAGGGACAGCAGACTACGAGCAGTACTTC	CASSYPGTADYEQYF
TRBV6-5	TRBJ2-2	.	TGTGCCAGCAGGCCCGGGGGTCCTAACACCGGGGAGCTGTTTTTT	CASRPGGPNTGELFF
TRBV5-6	TRBJ2-3	.	TGTGCCAGCAGCATCGTTAGCACAGATACGCAGTATTTT	CASSIVSTDTQYF
TRBV29-1	TRBJ1-5	.	TGCAGCGTTGGGGCCGGCGGGGGCAATCAGCCCCAGCATTTT	CSVGAGGGNQPQHF
TRBV7-9	TRBJ1-5	.	TGTGCCAGCAGCCGGGGGGTCAGTAGCAATCAGCCCCAGCATTTT	CASSRGVSSNQPQHF
TRBV25-1	TRBJ1-1	.	TGTGCCAGCAGTGAATATATGCGGACAGAGGTAGCTTTCTTT	CASSEYMRTEVAFF
TRBV9	TRBJ2-7	.	TGTGCCAGCAGCCCCCGAGGGTGGGGGGCCTACGAGCAGTACTTC	CASSPRGWGAYEQYF
TRBV6-5	TRBJ1-1	TRBD1	TGTGCCAGCAGGGGACAGGGGGCGCACACTGAAGCTTTCTTT	CASRGQGAHTEAFF
TRBV2	TRBJ1-4	.	TGTGCCAGCAGTGGGGGGAGGGTTAATGAAAAACTGTTTTTT	CASSGGRVNEKLFF
TRBV7-2	TRBJ1-6	TRBD1	TGTGCCAGCAGAATCGTCCGCGGACAGGGGGTTTTGTCACCCCTCCACTTT	CASRIVRGQGVLSPLHF
TRBV18	TRBJ1-5	TRBD1	TGTGCCAGCTCACCAGCGGACAGGGGTCAGCCCCAGCATTTT	CASSPADRGQPQHF
TRBV6-5	TRBJ1-1	.	TGTGCCAGCAGTTACCAGTTCATACTAAACACTGAAGCTTTCTTT	CASSYQFILNTEAFF
TRBV4-2	TRBJ2-1	.	TGTGCCAGCAGCCCCCGGGATCTCCTCTCCAATGAGCAGTTCTTC	CASSPRDLLSNEQFF
TRBV29-1	TRBJ2-5	TRBD1	TGCAGCGTTGGTATGCTCGGGACAGCGAAGACCCAGTACTTC	CSVGMLGTAKTQYF
TRBV19	TRBJ1-2	.	TGTGCCAGTAGTCCGCACAGTGGCTATGGCTACACCTTC	CASSPHSGYGYTF
TRBV10-3	TRBJ2-2	TRBD2	TGTGCCATCAGTTCCGGGACTAGAGGCACCGGGGAGCTGTTTTTT	CAISSGTRGTGELFF
TRBV6-5	TRBJ1-2	TRBD1	TGTGCCAGCAGGCCTACAGGGGGCGGCTATGGCTACACCTTC	CASRPTGGGYGYTF
TRBV9	TRBJ1-1	TRBD1	TGTGCCAGCAGCGTGTCCTCAGGGGGTTCGGCAGCGAACACTGAAGCTTTCTTT	CASSVSSGGSAANTEAFF
TRBV27	TRBJ2-2	TRBD1	TGTGCCAGCCGACTGACAGGGTACACCGGGGAGCTGTTTTTT	CASRLTGYTGELFF
TRBV25-1	TRBJ2-5	.	TGTGCCAGCAGTTTTGACACCCTGTTGCCGTACCAAGAGACCCAGTACTTC	CASSFDTLLPYQETQYF
TRBV7-9	TRBJ1-1	.	TGTGCCGCGGGAAATACTGAAGCTTTCTTT	CAAGNTEAFF
TRBV6-5	TRBJ1-2	.	TGTGCCAGCGCAAACAGACATCTAAACTATGGCTACACCTTC	CASANRHLNYGYTF
TRBV5-6	TRBJ1-2	.	TGTGCCAGCAGGTTCTCGGGGTATGGCTACACCTTC	CASRFSGYGYTF
TRBV6-5	TRBJ2-7	.	TGTGCCAGCAGTTGGGGCCAGGGATCCCAATACGAGCAGTACTTC	CASSWGQGSQYEQYF
TRBV2	TRBJ1-3	.	TGTGCCAGCAGTGACAGGGGAGCTTGGGGCACCATATATTTT	CASSDRGAWGTIYF
TRBV27	TRBJ1-6	.	TGTGCCAGCAGTTTAGAACATGATAATTCACCCCTCCACTTT	CASSLEHDNSPLHF
TRBV19	TRBJ2-3	TRBD2	TGTGCCAGTAGGCGGGAGAGTACAGATACGCAGTATTTT	CASRRESTDTQYF
TRBV6-5	TRBJ1-1	.	TGTGCCAGCAGGGGGGGGATCACTGAAGCTTTCTTT	CASRGGITEAFF
TRBV5-4	TRBJ2-3	.	TGTGCCAGCACCTCGGCCGGGGGAGTCGGCACAGATACGCAGTATTTT	CASTSAGGVGTDTQYF
TRBV11-1	TRBJ2-5	TRBD1	TGTGCCAGCAGCCAGACAGGGCGCGAGACCCAGTACTTC	CASSQTGRETQYF
TRBV30	TRBJ1-1	.	TGTGCCTGGAGTGTTGGGGGGTCAAGGAGAACTGAAGCTTTCTTT	CAWSVGGSRRTEAFF
TRBV5-5	TRBJ2-1	TRBD2	TGTGCCAGCAGCTTGGAGGGAGGGAACTACAATGAGCAGTTCTTC	CASSLEGGNYNEQFF
TRBV28	TRBJ1-1	.	TGTGCCAGCACCGCGGACAGTACGAACACTGAAGCTTTCTTT	CASTADSTNTEAFF
TRBV6-4	TRBJ1-2	.	TGTGCCAGCAGTGCCGGACTCGGCTATGGCTACACCTTC	CASSAGLGYGYTF
TRBV4-2	TRBJ1-1	.	TGTGCCAGCAGCCAAGAGGACAGGAACACTGAAGCTTTCTTT	CASSQEDRNTEAFF
TRBV28	TRBJ1-5	.	TGTGCCAGCATCGCGAACAGGGTTGGGCAGCCCCAGCATTTT	CASIANRVGQPQHF